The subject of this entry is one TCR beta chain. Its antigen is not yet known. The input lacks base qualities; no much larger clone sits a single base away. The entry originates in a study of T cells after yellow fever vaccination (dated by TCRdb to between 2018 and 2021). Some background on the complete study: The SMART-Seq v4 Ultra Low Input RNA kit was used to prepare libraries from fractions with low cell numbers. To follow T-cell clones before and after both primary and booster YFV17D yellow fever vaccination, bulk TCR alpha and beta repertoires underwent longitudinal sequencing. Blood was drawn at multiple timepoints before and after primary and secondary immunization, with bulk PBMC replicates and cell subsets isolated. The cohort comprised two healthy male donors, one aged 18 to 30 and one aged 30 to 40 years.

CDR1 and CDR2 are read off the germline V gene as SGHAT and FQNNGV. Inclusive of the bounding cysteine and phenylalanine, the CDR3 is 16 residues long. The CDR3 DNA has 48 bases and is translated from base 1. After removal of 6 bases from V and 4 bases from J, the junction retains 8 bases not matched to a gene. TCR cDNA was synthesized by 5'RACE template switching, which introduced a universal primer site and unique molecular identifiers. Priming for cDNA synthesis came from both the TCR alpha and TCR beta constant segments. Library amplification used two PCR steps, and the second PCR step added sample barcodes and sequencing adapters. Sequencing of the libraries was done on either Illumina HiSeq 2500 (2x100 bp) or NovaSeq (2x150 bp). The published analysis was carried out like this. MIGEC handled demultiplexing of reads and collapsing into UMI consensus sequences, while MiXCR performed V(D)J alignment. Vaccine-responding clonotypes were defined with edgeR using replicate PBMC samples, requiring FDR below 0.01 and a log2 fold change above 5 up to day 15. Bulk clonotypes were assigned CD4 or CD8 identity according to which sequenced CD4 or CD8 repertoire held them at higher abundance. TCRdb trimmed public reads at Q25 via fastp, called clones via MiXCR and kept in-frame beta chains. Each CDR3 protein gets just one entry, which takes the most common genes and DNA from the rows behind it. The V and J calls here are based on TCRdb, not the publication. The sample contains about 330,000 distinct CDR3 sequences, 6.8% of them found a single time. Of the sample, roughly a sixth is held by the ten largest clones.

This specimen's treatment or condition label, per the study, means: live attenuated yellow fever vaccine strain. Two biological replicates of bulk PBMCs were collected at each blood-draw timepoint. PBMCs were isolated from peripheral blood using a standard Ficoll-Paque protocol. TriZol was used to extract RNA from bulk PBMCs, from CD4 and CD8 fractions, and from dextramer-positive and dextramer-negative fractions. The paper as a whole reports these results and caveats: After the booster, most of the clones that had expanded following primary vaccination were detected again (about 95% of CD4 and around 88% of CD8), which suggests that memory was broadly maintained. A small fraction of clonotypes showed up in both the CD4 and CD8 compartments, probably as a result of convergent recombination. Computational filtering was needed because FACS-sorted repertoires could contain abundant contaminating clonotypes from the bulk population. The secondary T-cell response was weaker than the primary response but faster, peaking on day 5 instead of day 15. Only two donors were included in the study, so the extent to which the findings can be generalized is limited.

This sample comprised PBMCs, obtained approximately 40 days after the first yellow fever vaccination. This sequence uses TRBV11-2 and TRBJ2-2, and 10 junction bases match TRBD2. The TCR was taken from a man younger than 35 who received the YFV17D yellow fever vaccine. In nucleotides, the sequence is TGTGCCAGCAGTCTTAGCGGGGGGCCGAGCACCGGGGAGCTGTTTTTT. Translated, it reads CASSLSGGPSTGELFF. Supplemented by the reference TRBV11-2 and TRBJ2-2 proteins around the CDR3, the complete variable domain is EAGVAQSPRYKIIEKRQSVAFWCNPISGHATLYWYQQILGQGPKLLIQFQNNGVVDDSQLPKDRFSAERLKGVDSTLKIQPAKLEDSAVYLCASSLSGGPSTGELFFGEGSRLTVL.